The sequence of this TCR beta chain was determined in a study of long-term antiretroviral therapy in people with HIV. Study-wide points: Among HIV repertoires, CDR3 length ranges were narrower than those of controls.

V lost 7 bases, J lost 5 bases, and 0 bases stayed unmatched. This CDR3 region has 13 residues. Germline assignment: CDR1 ENHRY and CDR2 SYGVKD. In regard to this clone: Its antigen is unidentified.

The assay, immunoSEQ v3.0, was run at survey level. Libraries were prepared by immunoSEQ multiplex PCR; TCRdb keeps only in-frame clonotypes and omits some of them. The data hold 20,000 to 25,000 clones, with over 80% observed a single time. This clonotype was obtained from a woman between 35 and 50 years old with HIV. Sequenced material: unsorted PBMCs, taken 1.2 years after starting antiretroviral therapy. The chain is built from TRBV10-3 and TRBJ2-2; 11 nucleotides match TRBD2. In DNA, the CDR3 is TGTGCCATCACTAGCGGGAGGACCGGGGAGCTGTTTTTT. Amino acid sequence: CAITSGRTGELFF.